This entry features one T cell receptor beta chain sequence. The antigen this receptor binds is unknown. The record has no base qualities; no much larger clone is one base away. The protocol used for the library was the immunoSEQ multiplex PCR assay. TCRdb re-hosts the immuneACCESS table, in-frame sequences only. Its copies lack some clones; in the studies checked, an unresolved V gene accounts for under half of them, and the cause for the rest is not known. A total of approximately 73,000 clones appear in this sample, approximately 96% of them only once. The ten top clones hold less than 0.35% of the sample. The source of the sample is a study of technical replicates of blood from several donors (dated by TCRdb to about 2017). Including the terminal cysteine and phenylalanine, the CDR3 comprises 17 residues. Only the CDR3 DNA stays, 51 bases, in frame from base 1. A distance of 14 bases separates the germline ends of V and J, which lose 0 bases and 1 base respectively. CDR1 SGHRS and CDR2 YFSETQ are derived from the germline V gene.

The chain is encoded by TRBV5-1 joined to TRBJ1-3; there is no confident call for the D gene. This sequence was found in a human donor in good health. The sequencing sample was made of T cells isolated from PBMCs. Read as DNA, the sequence is TGCGCCAGCAGCTTGGATCCTGGGCCAATTTCTGGAAACACCATATATTTT. It translates to CASSLDPGPISGNTIYF. Extended through the reference TRBV5-1 and TRBJ1-3 proteins, this CDR3 yields the full variable domain: KAGVTQTPRYLIKTRGQQVTLSCSPISGHRSVSWYQQTPGQGLQFLFEYFSETQRNKGNFPGRFSGRQFSNSRSEMNVSTLELGDSALYLCASSLDPGPISGNTIYFGEGSWLTVV.